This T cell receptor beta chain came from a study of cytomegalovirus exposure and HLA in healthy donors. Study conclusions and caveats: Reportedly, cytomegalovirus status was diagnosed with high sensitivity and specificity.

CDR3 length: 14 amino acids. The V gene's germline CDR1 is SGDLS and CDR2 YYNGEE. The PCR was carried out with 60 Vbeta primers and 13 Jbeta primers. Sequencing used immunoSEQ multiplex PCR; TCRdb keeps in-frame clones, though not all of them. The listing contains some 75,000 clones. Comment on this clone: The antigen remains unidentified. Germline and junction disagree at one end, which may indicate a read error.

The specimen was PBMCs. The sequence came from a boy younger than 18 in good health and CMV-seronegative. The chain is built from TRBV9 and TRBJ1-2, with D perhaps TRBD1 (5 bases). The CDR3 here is CASNVEPGHYGYTF. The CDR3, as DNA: TGTGCCAGCAACGTAGAACCAGGGCACTATGGCTACACCTTC.